Below are 27 T cell receptor beta chains sequenced from a single sample in a study of shared clonotypes between healthy human individuals. Only in-frame clones appear in the TCRdb table, and some are missing; sequencing was by immunoSEQ multiplex PCR. The table shows some 2 million clones, with over 85% occurring only once. The sequenced sample consisted of naive CD4+ T cells sorted from blood. The subset is: CD45RA+ positively selected. Receptors were obtained from a man in his late teens or twenties in good health.

The V and J genes are TRBV28 and TRBJ1-1; 9 bases match TRBD1. The length of the CDR3 is 14 residues. V gave up 2 bases and J gave up 3 bases; unmatched junction bases: 1. Per germline, CDR1 MDHEN and CDR2 SYDVKM. The CDR3 DNA sequence: TGTGCCAGCAGTTTAGGGACAGGGTACACTGAAGCTTTCTTT. This encodes CASSLGTGYTEAFF.

The chain uses TRBV7-2 and TRBJ1-1; 8 bases agree with TRBD1. The germline V gene has CDR1 SGHTA and CDR2 FQGNSA. J gave up 5 bases and V 5 bases, and 7 bases lay outside the gene matches. The CDR3 runs to 14 residues. CDR3 loop: CASSIRTGGTEAFF. Here the CDR3 DNA reads TGTGCCAGCAGCATAAGAACAGGGGGGACTGAAGCTTTCTTT.

On this clone: This may arise from a read error, as a much more abundant clone is one base away. Other DNA sequences in this sample translate to the same CDR3. The chain couples TRBV7-8 to TRBJ1-5; D not certain. The V end was cut by 1 base, the J end by 6 bases, with 4 bases between. CDR1 is SGHVS and CDR2 is FQNEAQ in the germline V gene. This CDR3 spans 12 amino acids. CDR3: CASSLVSQPQHF. The CDR3 DNA reads as TGTGCCAGCAGCTTAGTGAGTCAGCCCCAGCATTTT. The full variable domain, in which reference TRBV7-8 and TRBJ1-5 provide the parts outside the CDR3, is GAGVSQSPRYKVAKRGQDVALRCDPISGHVSLFWYQQALGQGPEFLTYFQNEAQLDKSGLPSDRFFAERPEGSVSTLKIQRTQQEDSAVYLCASSLVSQPQHFGDGTRLSIL.

In the case of this clone: The sample carries other DNA sequences with the same CDR3. Here the CDR3 reads CASSPLGEKLFF. CDR3 nucleotides: TGTGCCAGCTCACCTCTCGGTGAAAAACTGTTTTTT. This chain uses TRBV18 with TRBJ1-4; D unresolved. Germline V lookup: CDR1 KGHSH, CDR2 LQKENI. The CDR3 consists of 12 residues. Trimming left V 3 bases short and J 7 bases short, with 6 bases between.

The gene calls are TRBV4-2 and TRBJ2-3; D gene uncertain. The germline V and J ends were trimmed by 0 bases and 2 bases, with 6 bases remaining between them. Per the germline V gene, CDR1 is LGHNA and CDR2 is YNFKEQ. CDR3 length: 14 amino acids. CDR3 bases: TGTGCCAGCAGCCAAGATCGGGCCACAGATACGCAGTATTTT. Amino acid sequence: CASSQDRATDTQYF.

This rearrangement joins TRBV30 to TRBJ2-7, with TRBD1 identical over 10 bases. The germline V gene encodes CDR1 GTSNPN and CDR2 SVGIG (reference sequence). V gave up 0 bases and J gave up 9 bases; unmatched junction bases: 8. This CDR3 spans 14 amino acids. DNA for the CDR3: TGTGCCTGGAGTGTCCAGGGACAGGGGAGTGCGCAGTACTTC. It codes for CAWSVQGQGSAQYF.

Of note for this clone: This sample also contains other DNA sequences that code for the same CDR3. This chain links TRBV9 with TRBJ2-5; D possibly uses TRBD1 or TRBD2 (5 bases each). Trimming took 0 bases from V and 4 from J, leaving 7 bases between them. This CDR3 has 13 amino acids. Germline-derived CDR1 and CDR2 are SGDLS and YYNGEE. Here the CDR3 DNA reads TGTGCCAGCAGCGTAGACGGGGCAGAGACCCAGTACTTC. Translating gives CASSVDGAETQYF.

Worth noting for this clone: A junction end diverges from the germline sequence, so it may reflect a read error. The chain has TRBV7-7 and TRBJ2-5; D is ambiguous. The length of the CDR3 is 14 residues. Germline V lookup: CDR1 SSHAT, CDR2 FNYEAQ (reference sequence). CDR3 sequence: CASSLVGAQETQYF. In DNA form, the CDR3 reads TGTGCTAGCAGCTTAGTAGGAGCCCAAGAGACCCAGTACTTC.

The CDR3 DNA reads TGTGCCTGGAGCGGCGGGAGGGCCACGAGTCGTTTAGATACGCAGTATTTT. Amino acid sequence: CAWSGGRATSRLDTQYF. The rearrangement links TRBV30 to TRBJ2-3; 9 bases agree with TRBD2. The CDR3 has 17 residues. Trimming at V came to 3 bases and at J to 5 bases, leaving 15 bases not matched to a gene. Germline V CDR1 and CDR2: GTSNPN, SVGIG (reference sequence).

DNA of the CDR3: TGCGCCAGCAGCCAAGGGCGGCTAGCGGGTGCCTACAATGAGCAGTTCTTC. Protein: CASSQGRLAGAYNEQFF. The gene calls are TRBV4-3 and TRBJ2-1; TRBD2 agrees at 8 bases. Germline trimming cut 1 base from V and 2 bases from J; bases unmatched to any gene: 7. In germline, CDR1 is LGHNA, CDR2 YSLEER. CDR3 size: 17 residues.

V usage is TRBV10-2 and J usage is TRBJ1-5; 7 nucleotides align to TRBD1. Trimming at V came to 10 bases and at J to 4 bases, leaving 7 bases not matched to a gene. Germline lookup yields CDR1 WSHSY and CDR2 SAAADI. The length of the CDR3 is 13 residues. The CDR3 DNA sequence: TGCGCCACCACTACACAGGGGAATCAGCCCCAGCATTTT. Amino acid sequence: CATTTQGNQPQHF.

The chain uses TRBV25-1 and TRBJ2-3; no clear D gene. Trimming pared 10 bases from V and 0 bases from J, leaving 17 bases between. CDR1 and CDR2 (germline): MGHDK, SYGVNS. The CDR3 contains 15 residues. CDR3 region: CATRSGATSTDTQYF. CDR3 sequence (DNA): TGTGCCACCAGGTCGGGCGCGACTAGCACAGATACGCAGTATTTT.

This clone showed up just once. The J gene is TRBJ2-4, the V gene TRBV14, with a possible D match to TRBD1 (6 bases). The CDR3 has 15 amino acids. Per germline, CDR1 SGHDN and CDR2 FVKESK. Trimming took off 4 bases at V and 1 base at J, with 11 bases between the two ends. The CDR3 here is CASSPNRGAKNIQYF. The DNA of the CDR3 is TGTGCCAGCAGCCCGAATAGGGGGGCCAAAAACATTCAGTACTTC.

The V gene is TRBV6-5, the J gene TRBJ2-6, with D uncertain. V gave up 7 bases and J gave up 4 bases, with 8 bases separating them. This CDR3 is built from 13 residues. In germline, CDR1 is MNHEY, CDR2 SVGAGI. CDR3 amino acids: CASNSVGANVLTF. DNA of the CDR3: TGTGCCAGCAACTCCGTAGGGGCCAACGTCCTGACTTTC.

On this clone: The sample has other DNA sequences that encode this CDR3 too. The chain employs TRBV6-5 and TRBJ2-3; TRBD2 aligns across 9 bases. Germline trimming cut 6 bases from V and 1 base from J; bases unmatched to any gene: 2. In germline, CDR1 is MNHEY, CDR2 SVGAGI. The CDR3 covers 14 residues. This chain's CDR3 is CASRTSGGTDTQYF. The CDR3 coding sequence is TGTGCCAGCAGGACTAGCGGAGGCACAGATACGCAGTATTTT.

This clone has a handful of counts. The rearrangement links TRBV5-6 to TRBJ2-1; 8 bases fit TRBD1. The CDR3 length is 13 residues. CDR1 and CDR2 (germline): SGHDT, YYEEEE. Trimming removed 4 bases from V and 6 bases from J; junction bases left unmatched: 3. The CDR3 bases are TGTGCCAGCAGCCGACAGGGGACCAATGAGCAGTTCTTC. Its translation: CASSRQGTNEQFF.

The rearrangement uses TRBV28 and TRBJ1-5, with D possibly matching TRBD1 (5 bases). V lost 7 bases and J lost 8, with 15 bases in between. Looked up from germline, CDR1 is MDHEN and CDR2 is SYDVKM. The CDR3 contains 13 residues. The CDR3 spells CASTTSRGEPQHF. The CDR3 bases are TGTGCCAGCACCACCTCCCGGGGGGAGCCCCAGCATTTT.

The rearrangement links TRBV2 to TRBJ2-5; the match to TRBD2 covers 7 bases. This CDR3 has 12 residues. CDR1 and CDR2 (germline): SNHLY, FYNNEI. The trim removed 6 bases at V and 14 bases at J, leaving 12 bases unmatched. The CDR3 reads CASRGWGGTIYF. The DNA of the CDR3 is TGTGCCAGCAGGGGTTGGGGAGGGACCATCTACTTC.

V and J are TRBV6-1 and TRBJ2-7, with 9 bases fitting TRBD1. This CDR3 contains 16 residues. J gave up 5 bases and V 1 base, and 9 bases lay outside the gene matches. Germline values: CDR1 MNHNS, CDR2 SASEGT. CDR3 bases: TGTGCCAGCAGTGAAGGGGTGGGACAGGGTGTCCACGAGCAGTACTTC. Protein: CASSEGVGQGVHEQYF.

This clone has only a few counts. This chain connects TRBV29-1 to TRBJ2-2; the D call may be TRBD1 or TRBD2 (5 bases each). The CDR3 is made up of 13 amino acids. The V and J ends lost 8 bases and 5 bases respectively, with 15 bases between them. CDR1 SQVTM and CDR2 ANQGSEA come from the germline V gene. The CDR3 loop reads CSSLGAGTGELFF. The CDR3 DNA is TGCAGCTCGCTTGGGGCGGGTACCGGGGAGCTGTTTTTT.

This chain uses TRBV9 with TRBJ2-1, with D possibly TRBD2 on 6 matching bases. Trimming took off 4 bases at V and 4 bases at J, with 15 bases between the two ends. Germline values: CDR1 SGDLS, CDR2 YYNGEE. The CDR3 extends over 15 amino acids. The CDR3: CASSKRDSPYNEQFF. CDR3 DNA: TGTGCCAGCAGCAAAAGGGACTCCCCTTACAATGAGCAGTTCTTC.

V is TRBV30 and J is TRBJ1-5; 7 bases are shared with TRBD1. In germline, CDR1 is GTSNPN, CDR2 SVGIG (reference sequence). The CDR3 sequence is 17 residues long. V lost 2 bases and J lost 1; bases outside the gene matches: 11. CDR3 nucleotides: TGTGCCTGGAGTAAAGACCGACAGGGCAGAAGCAATCAGCCCCAGCATTTT. Translating gives CAWSKDRQGRSNQPQHF.

CDR3 in amino acids: CASSAGLASDTQYF. The CDR3 nucleotides read TGCGCCAGCAGCGCGGGACTAGCTTCAGATACGCAGTATTTT. This sequence joins TRBV5-1 and TRBJ2-3, with 9 nucleotides matching TRBD2. This CDR3 spans 14 amino acids. Germline V gene data show CDR1 as SGHRS and CDR2 as YFSETQ. With 4 bases clipped from V and 4 bases from J, the junction kept 4 bases outside the gene matches.

The sample holds a few counts of this clone. Distinct nucleotide sequences in the sample also encode this CDR3. The V gene is TRBV30, the J gene TRBJ1-2; no clear D gene. With 1 base removed from V and 5 bases from J, the gap between germline ends came to 5 bases. Germline V gene sequence: CDR1 GTSNPN, CDR2 SVGIG (reference sequence). The CDR3 sequence is 11 residues long. The CDR3 bases are TGTGCCTGGAGTGGAGGGTATGGCTACACCTTC. This gives the protein CAWSGGYGYTF.

In DNA, the CDR3 is TGTGCCAGCAGCTCTCCTAGCGGAAGAGATACGCAGTATTTT. Amino acid sequence: CASSSPSGRDTQYF. The chain employs TRBV7-3 and TRBJ2-3, with 7 bases lining up with TRBD2. This CDR3 is built from 14 residues. Trimming cost V 4 bases and J 5 bases; bases outside gene matches: 6. The germline V gene has CDR1 SGHTA and CDR2 FQGTGA.

The V gene is TRBV6-5, the J gene TRBJ1-2, with unresolved D. Looked up from germline, CDR1 is MNHEY and CDR2 is SVGAGI. Trimming pared 6 bases from V and 3 bases from J, leaving 11 bases between. The CDR3 has 13 residues. The CDR3: CASSPRVDYGYTF. The DNA of the CDR3 is TGTGCCAGCAGCCCGCGGGTCGACTATGGCTACACCTTC.

The table lists this clone with a few counts. The sample has other DNA sequences that encode this CDR3 too. The CDR3 DNA reads TGCGCCAGCAGTTGGGACAGGGGCTACGAGCAGTACTTC. This sequence encodes CASSWDRGYEQYF. J is TRBJ2-7 and V is TRBV5-1; TRBD1 aligns across 10 bases. CDR1 SGHRS and CDR2 YFSETQ come from the germline V gene. V lost 5 bases and J lost 3; bases outside the gene matches: 2. CDR3 length: 13 residues. The full variable domain, with the rest looked up from reference TRBV5-1 and TRBJ2-7, is KAGVTQTPRYLIKTRGQQVTLSCSPISGHRSVSWYQQTPGQGLQFLFEYFSETQRNKGNFPGRFSGRQFSNSRSEMNVSTLELGDSALYLCASSWDRGYEQYFGPGTRLTVT.